The sequence of this TCR beta chain was determined in a study of T cell responses to AZD1222 COVID-19 vaccine listed by TCRdb under 2021. Study-level background: A total of over 230 trial participants underwent TCR sequencing, of whom nearly 210 had received two doses of AZD1222 and about 26 had received two doses of the MenACWY control vaccine. Trial participants were enrolled into age subgroups of 18-55, 56-69 and 70-plus years, which contained 148, 28 and 57 TCR-sequenced participants, respectively.

CDR1 SGHRS and CDR2 YFSETQ are derived from the germline V gene. Including cysteine and phenylalanine, the CDR3 has 13 amino acids. The kept DNA is CDR3 alone, 39 bases in frame from the first base. Trimming takes 0 bases from V and 5 bases from J, and the germline ends sit 5 bases apart. Taken with the paper, the label for time point translates to: baseline before first vaccination. The sample's treatment or condition label is to be understood as: meningococcal conjugate vaccine given as trial control. The vaccinee samples were drawn from two UK trials, COV001 and COV002, one of which was a single-blind randomized controlled phase 2/3 trial testing AZD1222 (ChAdOx1 nCoV-19) in healthy adults. Trial participant PBMC samples were collected at day 0 and day 28 after the second dose for TCRbeta chain sequencing. Paper-wide results and their limitations: The vaccine-associated CD4 TCRs covered the entire spike protein, and the dominant responses fell in regions 160-218 and 743-854. Nearly half of unique spike-specific TCRs reportedly recognized epitopes outside regions mutated in the B.1.351 and B.1.1.7 variants. Participants were mostly white British and included more females than males, and it was suggested by the authors that clonal diversity may have been underestimated. Spike-specific TCR breadth and depth rose significantly after two AZD1222 doses compared with day 0 and with MenACWY recipients. The 56-69-year group was small, and its depth increase did not reach significance, likely because of low power. Conclusions about previously exposed vaccinees are limited because only a handful of AZD1222 recipients were SARS-CoV-2 seropositive at baseline. Because no day 14 peak-response samples were available, repertoires were characterized only after the peak T cell response.

The CDR3 regions of human TCRbeta chains were analyzed by immunosequencing. The paper's processing steps were these. TCRs in the repertoires were compared against a reference library of SARS-CoV-2-specific TCRs that had been generated with the MIRA antigen-specificity platform. Breadth was defined as the fraction of unique TCRs that were SARS-CoV-2-associated, and depth was defined as the fraction of total T cells that were SARS-CoV-2-associated. Each spike-specific TCR was assigned to its reactive spike region and to a CD4 or CD8 class using the MIRA data. Log10-transformed breadth and depth values were compared by one-way ANOVA with Sidak's multiple comparisons tests. TCRdb obtained this table from immuneACCESS and retained in-frame rearrangements with V and J assigned. These tables miss some clones; where compared with another copy, unresolved V genes account for less than half of the shortfall, and the remainder is unexplained. V and J calls and clone size are copied from that table; D and trimming were computed from the DNA. The sample table contains tens of thousands of clones; only one count was recorded for more than 75% of them. Clones ranked in the top ten supply around 5% of the sample.

With respect to this clone: Its antigen is unknown. There are no base qualities to consult, and no much larger clone falls within one base.

The input for sequencing was peripheral blood, taken on day 0 of MenACWY control vaccination. The clonotype originates from an adult in good health. This chain joins TRBV5-1 to TRBJ2-2; no D gene is confidently identified. The CDR3 in this case is CASSLDGTGELFF. The DNA sequence follows: TGCGCCAGCAGCTTGGACGGGACCGGGGAGCTGTTTTTT.